Presented here are 20 T cell receptor beta chains from one specimen sequenced in a study of shared clonotypes between healthy human individuals. Positive CCR7 selection of CD45RO-negative cells yielded the naive CD8 cells, and terminally differentiated effector memory CD45RA+ cells were excluded. Repertoires were generated with immunoSEQ multiplex PCR, while TCRdb's copy carries only in-frame clones and drops some. The table includes 2 million to 2.5 million clones, 93% detected once. Specimen: naive CD8+ T cells from PBMCs. The receptors derive from a man aged 18 to 29 in good health. Some clones in this sample may be carry-over from other donors' samples.

The V and J genes are TRBV14 and TRBJ2-3; D may be TRBD2 (5 bases). The CDR3 loop spans 15 amino acids. CDR1 SGHDN and CDR2 FVKESK come from the germline V gene. Between the trimmed V and J ends, which lost 0 bases and 5 bases, there was a span of 12 bases. As DNA, the CDR3 is TGTGCCAGCAGCCAAGAGAGGGTGGTCGGAGATACGCAGTATTTT. Translated, it gives CASSQERVVGDTQYF.

This clone was detected only once. This rearrangement joins TRBV5-1 to TRBJ2-7, with 8 bases that match TRBD2. Trimming at V came to 0 bases and at J to 4 bases, leaving 6 bases not matched to a gene. CDR1 and CDR2 from the germline V gene are SGHRS and YFSETQ. The CDR3 totals 15 residues. CDR3 DNA: TGCGCCAGCAGCTTGGGAGCTAGCGGGTTTTACGAGCAGTACTTC. Amino acid sequence: CASSLGASGFYEQYF.

In the case of this clone: Other DNA sequences in this specimen translate into the identical CDR3. The J gene is TRBJ2-1, the V gene TRBV9, with 9 bases identical to TRBD1. The germline gives CDR1 SGDLS, CDR2 YYNGEE. The CDR3 has 16 residues. J gave up 2 bases and V 4 bases, and 7 bases lay outside the gene matches. For the CDR3, the DNA is TGTGCCAGCAGCTTACTACGGACAGGGGCCTACAATGAGCAGTTCTTC. Protein: CASSLLRTGAYNEQFF.

The chain links TRBV14 to TRBJ1-2; 7 nucleotides agree with TRBD1. The germline CDR1 and CDR2 sequences are SGHDN and FVKESK. The CDR3 is 14 amino acids. The V gene end was trimmed by 4 bases and the J gene end by 2 bases; junction bases not matched to a gene: 4. The CDR3 loop is CASSLTGQNYGYTF. As DNA, the CDR3 is TGTGCCAGCAGCCTAACGGGACAGAACTATGGCTACACCTTC.

The chain links TRBV7-2 to TRBJ2-5; 10 bases map to TRBD2. The trim removed 5 bases at V and 5 bases at J, leaving 11 bases unmatched. In germline, CDR1 is SGHTA, CDR2 FQGNSA. CDR3 length: 16 amino acids. CDR3 nucleotide sequence: TGTGCCAGCAGCGCCCGGCCTAGCGGGAGAACGGAGACCCAGTACTTC. This sequence encodes CASSARPSGRTETQYF.

The CDR3 region has the DNA TGTGCCAGCAGAGCCGGGACAGGGCCCGAGCAGTACTTC. This encodes CASRAGTGPEQYF. This chain joins TRBV5-6 and TRBJ2-7; TRBD1 matches at 9 bases. Germline-derived CDR1 and CDR2 are SGHDT and YYEEEE. This CDR3 is 13 amino acids long. Germline trimming cut 5 bases from V and 6 bases from J; bases unmatched to any gene: 6.

This clone was counted between two and nine times. The chain combines TRBV7-8 with TRBJ1-3; D call uncertain. Trimming removed 4 bases at V and 3 bases at J, with 16 bases between. CDR3 length equals 16 residues. Germline CDR1 is SGHVS and CDR2 is FQNEAQ. The CDR3 protein is CASSSMLEVDGNTIYF. The CDR3 coding sequence is TGTGCCAGCAGCTCGATGTTGGAGGTTGATGGAAACACCATATATTTT.

This clone came up once. The chain employs TRBV19 and TRBJ2-7, with TRBD2 matching 8 bases. This CDR3 is 14 amino acids long. V trimming: 5 bases; J trimming: 3 bases; junction bases outside the gene matches: 6. Germline V gives CDR1 LNHDA, CDR2 SQIVND (reference sequence). CDR3 sequence (DNA): TGTGCCAGTAGTGCGGGACTAGAAGGCTACGAGCAGTACTTC. Translation: CASSAGLEGYEQYF.

This chain links TRBV19 with TRBJ2-1; D remains unclear. Looked up from germline, CDR1 is LNHDA and CDR2 is SQIVND (reference sequence). Trimming pared 2 bases from V and 5 bases from J, leaving 10 bases between. The CDR3 covers 14 residues. CDR3 loop: CASSINPPHNEQFF. CDR3 nucleotide sequence: TGTGCCAGTAGTATAAACCCCCCTCACAATGAGCAGTTCTTC.

The gene calls are TRBV19 and TRBJ2-7; 9 bases agree with TRBD2. CDR1 is LNHDA and CDR2 is SQIVND in the germline V gene (reference sequence). J was trimmed by 2 bases and V by 6 bases; bases with no gene match: 5. The CDR3 sequence is 14 residues long. The CDR3: CASSALAGAYEQYF. CDR3 nucleotides: TGTGCCAGTAGCGCACTAGCGGGTGCCTACGAGCAGTACTTC. Based on the CDR3 plus reference TRBV19 and TRBJ2-7, the full variable domain is DGGITQSPKYLFRKEGQNVTLSCEQNLNHDAMYWYRQDPGQGLRLIYYSQIVNDFQKGDIAEGYSVSREKKESFPLTVTSAQKNPTAFYLCASSALAGAYEQYFGPGTRLTVT.

This clone has just one count. V usage is TRBV15 and J usage is TRBJ1-5; D is perhaps TRBD1 (5 bases). This CDR3 region has 14 residues. Trimming took off 6 bases at V and 3 bases at J, with 12 bases between the two ends. CDR1 is LNHNV, CDR2 YYDKDF, per germline (reference sequence). Here the CDR3 DNA reads TGTGCCACCAGAGGGGCAGGAAACAATCAGCCCCAGCATTTT. Residues: CATRGAGNNQPQHF.

The genes are TRBV5-8 and TRBJ2-3; TRBD2 matches 9 bases. J gave up 3 bases and V 2 bases, and 4 bases lay outside the gene matches. The CDR3 runs to 15 residues. Germline CDR1 is SGHTS and CDR2 is YDEGEE. The CDR3 sequence: CASSFRLAVTDTQYF. CDR3 nucleotide sequence: TGTGCCAGCAGCTTTAGACTAGCGGTGACAGATACGCAGTATTTT.

This chain connects TRBV29-1 to TRBJ2-1, with unresolved D. Trimming stripped 6 bases from V and 0 bases from J, with 6 bases between. There are 12 residues in the CDR3. CDR1 is SQVTM and CDR2 is ANQGSEA in the germline V gene. Here the CDR3 reads CSVDGSYNEQFF. The CDR3 nucleotides are TGCAGCGTGGACGGCTCCTACAATGAGCAGTTCTTC.

The genes are TRBV6-5 and TRBJ1-2; 10 bases are a match to TRBD1. The germline V gene encodes CDR1 MNHEY and CDR2 SVGAGI. The CDR3 runs 13 residues. The V segment lost 6 bases and the J segment 8 bases; nucleotides outside the gene matches: 6. The CDR3 DNA follows: TGTGCCAGCAGGGAGGACAGGGGGGACGGCTACACCTTC. This codes for CASREDRGDGYTF.

J is TRBJ2-1 and V is TRBV4-1; D gene unclear. The CDR3 loop spans 15 amino acids. Trimming took 1 base from V and 8 from J, leaving 15 bases between them. CDR1 MGHRA and CDR2 YSYEKL come from the germline V gene. This CDR3 reads CASSQVSSVGDEQFF. The CDR3 nucleotides are TGCGCCAGCAGCCAAGTCTCTTCTGTCGGCGATGAGCAGTTCTTC.

With regard to this clone: The identical CDR3 is also encoded by other nucleotide sequences in the sample. The chain has TRBV11-2 and TRBJ2-7; TRBD2 aligns across 8 bases. J was trimmed by 1 base and V by 2 bases; bases with no gene match: 1. This CDR3 contains 14 residues. The germline CDR1 and CDR2 sequences are SGHAT and FQNNGV. CDR3 residues: CASSLSGGSYEQYF. CDR3 DNA: TGTGCCAGCAGCTTATCGGGAGGGTCCTACGAGCAGTACTTC.

This chain connects TRBV5-1 to TRBJ2-1, with 7 nucleotides matching TRBD2. With 4 bases clipped from V and 8 bases from J, the junction kept 6 bases outside the gene matches. There are 13 residues in the CDR3. In germline, CDR1 is SGHRS, CDR2 YFSETQ. The CDR3 DNA is TGCGCCAGCAGCGGGAGGGCGTCCCATGAGCAGTTCTTC. As protein: CASSGRASHEQFF.

The V call is TRBV7-3, the J call TRBJ2-3, with D possibly being TRBD1 (6 bases). Germline CDR1 SGHTA, CDR2 FQGTGA. The V end lost 5 bases, the J end lost 0 bases, and 12 bases lay between the germline ends. The CDR3 runs to 15 residues. The CDR3 DNA follows: TGTGCCAGCAGCCGGACAGCCGCTAGCACAGATACGCAGTATTTT. Its protein is CASSRTAASTDTQYF.

The V call is TRBV2, the J call TRBJ1-1, with D unclear. There are 12 residues in the CDR3. V gave up 11 bases and J gave up 4 bases, with 14 bases separating them. Germline V gene lookup returns CDR1 SNHLY and CDR2 FYNNEI. CDR3 bases: TGTGCCCTACGTTTACTGGGCACTGAAGCTTTCTTT. Translating it yields CALRLLGTEAFF.

This clone turned up a few times. The rearrangement joins TRBV5-5 to TRBJ1-1; possibly TRBD1 for D (6 bases). CDR1 is SGHKS, CDR2 YYEKEE, per germline (reference sequence). Trimming pared 4 bases from V and 3 bases from J, leaving 10 bases between. The length of the CDR3 is 13 residues. In DNA form, the CDR3 reads TGTGCCAGCAGCCTATACAGGGACACTGAAGCTTTCTTT. This gives the protein CASSLYRDTEAFF. The entire variable domain, with the rest obtained from reference TRBV5-5 and TRBJ1-1, is as follows: DAGVTQSPTHLIKTRGQQVTLRCSPISGHKSVSWYQQVLGQGPQFIFQYYEKEERGRGNFPDRFSARQFPNYSSELNVNALLLGDSALYLCASSLYRDTEAFFGQGTRLTVV.